This passage covers 5 T cell receptor beta chains from one sample sequenced in a study of CD8 T cells in acute hepatitis C reinfection. Study-wide results and limits: Overrepresentation in the naive pool did not explain the preferential TRBV04 and TRBV06 usage seen in all groups.

Here immunoSEQ multiplex PCR was the method, and the copy in TCRdb shows in-frame clones only, minus some. The table has under 500 clones, roughly half seen once. The time point is: acute HCV infection, within 168 days of estimated infection date. Sequencing of hepatitis C virus-specific cells was done ex vivo rather than after in vitro expansion. The source was HCV NS3-1073 tetramer-sorted CD8+ T cells from PBMCs, collected during acute infection. These receptors originate from a man between 50 and 59 years old with chronic hepatitis C.

A few counts support this clone. CDR3: CASSQELAGALGLTDTQYF. The DNA for the CDR3 is TGCGCCAGCAGCCAAGAACTAGCGGGAGCTCTTGGTTTGACAGATACGCAGTATTTT. The rearrangement joins TRBV4-3 to TRBJ2-3, with 11 bases that match TRBD2. Germline lookup yields CDR1 LGHNA and CDR2 YSLEER. V lost 0 bases, J lost 3 bases, and 11 bases stayed unmatched. This CDR3 has 19 residues.

V usage is TRBV6-6 and J usage is TRBJ2-3; 14 nucleotides line up with TRBD2. The CDR3 covers 16 residues. Trimming at V came to 5 bases and at J to 3 bases, leaving 4 bases not matched to a gene. Germline lookup yields CDR1 MNHNY and CDR2 SVGAGI (reference sequence). CDR3 in DNA: TGTGCCAGCAGTAAGGGACTAGCGGGAGAGACAGATACGCAGTATTTT. Translated: CASSKGLAGETDTQYF.

The chain couples TRBV6-1 to TRBJ1-2, with D perhaps TRBD1 (6 bases). Germline CDR1 MNHNS, CDR2 SASEGT. The CDR3 loop spans 11 amino acids. Trimming shortened V by 10 bases and J by 8 bases, and 14 bases separated the two germline ends. The CDR3 region is CATWGASGYTF. CDR3 coding DNA: TGTGCCACCTGGGGGGCCTCGGGCTACACCTTC.

This clone counts as large. The V and J genes are TRBV19 and TRBJ2-7; D is undetermined. CDR1 and CDR2 from the germline V gene are LNHDA and SQIVND (reference sequence). The CDR3 spans 16 residues. V dropped 4 bases and J dropped 0 bases, with 16 bases sitting between them. The DNA of the CDR3 is TGTGCCAGTAGTACCTCCCTAGACCAGCTCTCCTACGAGCAGTACTTC. Translated, it gives CASSTSLDQLSYEQYF. Looking up the rest from reference TRBV19 and TRBJ2-7 gives the full variable domain: DGGITQSPKYLFRKEGQNVTLSCEQNLNHDAMYWYRQDPGQGLRLIYYSQIVNDFQKGDIAEGYSVSREKKESFPLTVTSAQKNPTAFYLCASSTSLDQLSYEQYFGPGTRLTVT.

This chain links TRBV4-2 with TRBJ2-7, with a tentative D call TRBD2 (6 bases). Trimming took 0 bases from V and 3 from J, leaving 15 bases between them. The germline CDR1 and CDR2 sequences are LGHNA and YNFKEQ. This CDR3 is built from 16 residues. The CDR3 DNA sequence: TGTGCCAGCAGCCAAGAAATGGAGGGCGCGGGCTACGAGCAGTACTTC. It is translated as CASSQEMEGAGYEQYF.